A selection of T cell receptor beta chains follows, all from one sample in a study of blood T cell repertoires in COVID-19. Using immunoSEQ multiplex PCR, the repertoire was profiled, and TCRdb retains in-frame clones only, with some absent. The sample holds a few hundred thousand clones; 85% to 90% are singletons and the top ten take 3.5% to 4%. Sequenced sample: peripheral blood. The receptors here all came from a woman between 45 and 60 years old with active or convalescent COVID-19. Each CDR3 is given with its conserved first and last residue. The D gene is left open where the match is weak. Some rows have no size entry. The others give once, few or many, or a class for an expanded clone.

TRBJ1-1 . TRBV11-3 . CASSLQGSTEAFF TGTGCCAGCAGCTTACAGGGGTCCACTGAAGCTTTCTTT
TRBJ2-1 . TRBV27 TRBD2 CASSWTSGSNEQFF TGTGCCAGCAGTTGGACTAGCGGGAGCAATGAGCAGTTCTTC
TRBJ2-7 . TRBV7-2 . CASSLVEQSYEQYF TGTGCCAGCAGCTTAGTTGAACAGTCATACGAGCAGTACTTC
TRBJ2-5 . TRBV4-2 . CASSQGVRETQYF TGTGCCAGCAGCCAGGGAGTGCGAGAGACCCAGTACTTC
TRBJ2-2 many TRBV11-3 . CASSRQNTGELFF TGTGCCAGCAGCCGACAGAACACCGGGGAGCTGTTTTTT
TRBJ2-7 . TRBV28 TRBD2 CASSPDWTGSGRPPYEQYF TGTGCCAGCAGTCCGGACTGGACGGGTAGCGGGAGACCCCCCTACGAGCAGTACTTC
TRBJ1-1 . TRBV5-4 TRBD1 CASSLGTANTEAFF TGTGCCAGCAGCTTAGGGACAGCGAACACTGAAGCTTTCTTT
TRBJ2-7 . TRBV12-2 . CASRLAMTGGQYEQYF TGTGCAAGTCGCTTGGCCATGACAGGGGGTCAGTACGAGCAGTACTTC
TRBJ1-1 . TRBV6-2/TRBV6-3 TRBD1 CASSYTRGLDPEAFF TGTGCCAGCAGTTACACGAGGGGGCTGGATCCTGAAGCTTTCTTT
TRBJ1-5 . TRBV12-3/TRBV12-4 . CASSPGMNQPQHF TGTGCCAGCAGTCCAGGGATGAATCAGCCCCAGCATTTT
TRBJ2-1 . TRBV13 . CASSLGVDNEQFF TGTGCCAGCAGCTTAGGCGTCGACAATGAGCAGTTCTTC
TRBJ2-3 . TRBV7-3 . CASSLAGRSTDTQYF TGTGCCAGCAGCTTAGCGGGACGTAGCACAGATACGCAGTATTTT
TRBJ1-1 . TRBV27 . CASSSRTENEYTEAFF TGTGCCAGCAGTTCCCGGACTGAAAATGAATACACTGAAGCTTTCTTT
TRBJ1-1 . TRBV7-8 TRBD1 CASSPNVQGVSEAFF TGTGCCAGCAGCCCCAACGTACAGGGGGTTTCTGAAGCTTTCTTT
TRBJ1-3 . TRBV20-1 . CSARAGNTIYF TGCAGTGCCAGGGCTGGAAACACCATATATTTT
TRBJ1-6 . TRBV4-2 . CASSQGSSYNSPLHF TGTGCCAGCAGCCAAGGGAGCTCCTATAATTCACCCCTCCACTTT
TRBJ1-4 . TRBV30 . CAWTPTRTVGKLFF TGTGCCTGGACCCCTACTCGAACGGTCGGAAAACTGTTTTTT
TRBJ1-5 . TRBV18 . CASSPQRGGSSNQPQHF TGTGCCAGCTCACCACAGAGGGGAGGGAGTAGCAATCAGCCCCAGCATTTT
TRBJ1-5 few TRBV7-2 . CASSSGGNQPQHF TGTGCCAGCAGCTCAGGGGGCAATCAGCCCCAGCATTTT
TRBJ1-4 . TRBV5-5 . CASSPGNGGFRSLFF TGTGCCAGCAGCCCGGGGAACGGGGGGTTCAGGTCACTGTTTTTT
TRBJ1-3 . TRBV30 TRBD1 CASDRGRGNTIYF TGTGCCTCGGACAGGGGGAGGGGAAACACCATATATTTT
TRBJ1-2 . TRBV12-3/TRBV12-4 . CASSTQNYGYTF TGTGCCAGCAGTACCCAGAACTATGGCTACACCTTC
TRBJ1-1 . TRBV14 . CASSQGEHKLGFSTEAFF TGTGCCAGCAGCCAAGGCGAACACAAACTCGGGTTTAGCACTGAAGCTTTCTTT
TRBJ2-6 . TRBV18 . CASSRRDSGANVLTF TGTGCCAGCTCCCGCAGGGACTCTGGGGCCAACGTCCTGACTTTC
TRBJ2-3 . TRBV10-3 . CAISESLASGLEDTQYF TGTGCCATCAGTGAGTCGCTTGCCTCGGGACTGGAAGATACGCAGTATTTT
TRBJ2-2 . TRBV7-3 TRBD1 CASSLTGTGANTGELFF TGTGCCAGCAGCTTAACTGGGACAGGAGCTAACACCGGGGAGCTGTTTTTT
TRBJ1-2 . TRBV6-2/TRBV6-3 . CASSAIAYGYTF TGTGCCAGCAGTGCTATAGCCTATGGCTACACCTTC
TRBJ2-3 few TRBV29-1 TRBD2 CSVDVTATSGSTDTQYF TGCAGCGTTGATGTTACCGCGACTAGCGGGAGCACAGATACGCAGTATTTT
TRBJ2-7 . TRBV19 TRBD1 CASSIGQGTSQYF TGTGCCAGTAGTATTGGACAGGGTACATCGCAGTACTTC
TRBJ2-5 . TRBV5-1 TRBD2 CASSLAIAGDQETQYF TGCGCCAGCAGCTTGGCAATAGCGGGGGACCAAGAGACCCAGTACTTC
TRBJ2-7 . TRBV5-1 . CASSLDHRTVKDF TGCGCCAGCAGCTTGGACCACAGGACGGTCAAGGACTTC
TRBJ1-1 . TRBV30 . CAWGGQHTEAFF TGTGCCTGGGGTGGACAGCACACTGAAGCTTTCTTT
TRBJ1-4 . TRBV10-3 TRBD1 CAIRAGTGFNEKLFF TGTGCCATCAGGGCAGGGACAGGGTTTAATGAAAAACTGTTTTTT
TRBJ2-2 few TRBV28 . CASRGQAAGELFF TGTGCCAGCCGCGGGCAGGCAGCCGGGGAGCTGTTTTTT
TRBJ1-1 . TRBV19 . CASSGSGGTEAFF TGTGCCAGTAGTGGTTCGGGGGGAACTGAAGCTTTCTTT
TRBJ1-2 few TRBV11-2 TRBD1 CASSRDSGTGLGYTF TGTGCCAGCAGCCGGGATTCCGGGACAGGGTTGGGCTACACCTTC
TRBJ1-2 . TRBV5-4 . CASSGTPTNYGYTF TGTGCCAGCAGCGGGACACCAACGAACTATGGCTACACCTTC
TRBJ1-1 few TRBV4-1 TRBD1 CASSHPGQSTNTEAFF TGCGCCAGCAGCCACCCGGGACAGAGTACCAACACTGAAGCTTTCTTT
TRBJ1-1 . TRBV10-3 . CATTGGTEAFF TGTGCCACCACCGGGGGCACTGAAGCTTTCTTT
TRBJ1-3 once TRBV28 TRBD1 CASGQGTSSGNTIYF TGTGCCAGCGGACAGGGGACGAGCTCTGGAAACACCATATATTTT
TRBJ2-1 . TRBV19 . CASSSPRASDISYNEQFF TGTGCCAGTAGTTCCCCCCGGGCTAGCGATATCTCCTACAATGAGCAGTTCTTC
TRBJ1-2 . TRBV7-2 . CASSLAEASLGYTF TGTGCCAGCAGCTTAGCGGAGGCCAGTTTAGGCTACACCTTC
TRBJ2-3 . TRBV28 TRBD1 CASRPRGGNTQYF TGTGCCAGCAGACCACGAGGGGGCAATACGCAGTATTTT
TRBJ1-5 few TRBV4-1 . CASSQEGGVNQPQHF TGCGCCAGCAGCCAAGAAGGGGGGGTGAATCAGCCCCAGCATTTT
TRBJ2-5 . TRBV28 TRBD2 CASTLLRGGPVAQYF TGTGCCAGCACCCTTTTACGGGGGGGACCTGTGGCCCAGTACTTC
TRBJ1-1 . TRBV29-1 TRBD1 CSVDGTGYTEAFF TGCAGCGTTGACGGGACAGGTTACACTGAAGCTTTCTTT
TRBJ2-5 . TRBV29-1 TRBD1 CSVDDGTGQETQYF TGCAGCGTTGACGATGGGACAGGCCAAGAGACCCAGTACTTC
TRBJ1-6 . TRBV10-3 TRBD1 CAISLGQESSPLHF TGTGCCATCAGTCTTGGACAGGAGAGTTCACCCCTCCACTTT
TRBJ1-5 . TRBV4-2 TRBD1 CASSQEYGQGYQPQHF TGTGCCAGCAGCCAAGAATACGGACAGGGGTATCAGCCCCAGCATTTT
TRBJ1-6 . TRBV19 . CASSTAPVANSPLHF TGTGCCAGTAGTACCGCCCCAGTGGCAAATTCACCCCTCCACTTT
TRBJ2-1 . TRBV7-3 TRBD2 CASSFRSSTSGDNEQFF TGTGCCAGCAGCTTTAGATCCTCGACTAGCGGTGACAATGAGCAGTTCTTC
TRBJ1-1 . TRBV11-3 . CASRFTGENTEAFF TGTGCCAGCAGGTTTACAGGTGAGAACACTGAAGCTTTCTTT
TRBJ1-2 . TRBV28 TRBD1 CASSLSRTGIRGYTF TGTGCCAGCAGTTTAAGTAGGACAGGGATTCGTGGCTACACCTTC
TRBJ2-5 . TRBV7-9 . CASSLWGEETQYF TGTGCCAGCAGCTTATGGGGGGAAGAGACCCAGTACTTC
TRBJ2-3 . TRBV7-3 . CASSLKGWDTQYF TGTGCCAGCAGCCTAAAGGGGTGGGATACGCAGTATTTT
TRBJ2-7 . TRBV4-1 TRBD1 CASSPLRTGVYEQYF TGCGCCAGCAGCCCCCTCCGGACAGGGGTCTACGAGCAGTACTTC
TRBJ2-5 once TRBV28 TRBD2 CASSLPSRLAGGGFQETQYF TGTGCCAGCAGTTTACCCTCCCGACTAGCGGGAGGAGGGTTCCAAGAGACCCAGTACTTC
TRBJ2-3 . TRBV10-3 TRBD2 CAIRRTSGYTDTQYF TGTGCCATCAGGAGGACTAGCGGATACACAGATACGCAGTATTTT